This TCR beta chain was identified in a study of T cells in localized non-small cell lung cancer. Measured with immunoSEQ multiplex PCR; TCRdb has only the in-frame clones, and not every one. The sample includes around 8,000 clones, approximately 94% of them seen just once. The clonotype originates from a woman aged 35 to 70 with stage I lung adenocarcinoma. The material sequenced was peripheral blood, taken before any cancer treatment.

CDR3 nucleotides: TGCGCCAGCGCCACGATGAGCACAGATACGCAGTATTTT. Protein product: CASATMSTDTQYF. The chain uses TRBV5-1 and TRBJ2-3; D remains ambiguous. V lost 7 bases, J lost 0 bases, and 9 bases lay in between. In germline, CDR1 is SGHRS, CDR2 YFSETQ. This CDR3 is 13 amino acids long. The full variable domain, with the rest looked up from reference TRBV5-1 and TRBJ2-3, is KAGVTQTPRYLIKTRGQQVTLSCSPISGHRSVSWYQQTPGQGLQFLFEYFSETQRNKGNFPGRFSGRQFSNSRSEMNVSTLELGDSALYLCASATMSTDTQYFGPGTRLTVL.